This is a list of T cell receptor beta chains from one sample in a study of CD4 and CD8 cells across lung adenocarcinoma regions. TCRdb reprocessed the PCR reads with MiXCR, giving one entry per CDR3 protein. The table has fewer than 30,000 distinct CDR3 sequences, approximately 51% seen once. The sample taken for sequencing was CD8+ T cells from the center of a lung tumor. These receptors all stem from a male donor with lung adenocarcinoma. The CD4 and CD8 labels of this study may be unreliable. Each CDR3 is given with its conserved first and last residue. Each record gives: J gene, D gene, clone size, V gene, CDR3 DNA, CDR3 protein. A D gene is named only where the DNA matches it firmly. Part of the rows lack a size; the others show once, few, many or a class for expanded clones.

>TRBJ1-2|NA|NA|TRBV6-1
TGTGCCAGCAGGACGACCGGTACTAACTATGGCTACACCTTC
CASRTTGTNYGYTF
>TRBJ1-2|NA|NA|TRBV6-1
TGTGCCAGCAGCCCTACGGGAGGGGCCAGTGGCTACACCTTC
CASSPTGGASGYTF
>TRBJ2-2|TRBD2|medium-sized|TRBV10-2
TGCGCCAGCGCAGCGGGAGCGCCCCCCGGGGAGCTGTTTTTT
CASAAGAPPGELFF
>TRBJ2-4|NA|NA|TRBV6-1
TGTGCCAGCAGGCTCGCGGGCAGTGACCAAAACACTCAGTACTTC
CASRLAGSDQNTQYF
>TRBJ2-1|NA|NA|TRBV6-1
TGTGCCAGCAGTGAACCGGGCTGTGCGAAGACGGGTGAGCAGTTCTTT
CASSEPGCAKTGEQFF
>TRBJ2-1|TRBD1|many|TRBV27
TGTGCCAGCAGGCCGACAGGGGGCACCTACAATGAGCAGTTCTTC
CASRPTGGTYNEQFF
>TRBJ2-7|TRBD2|once|TRBV6-1
TGTGCGAGCAGACGGGGGGGAGGCCCAGAGACGCAGTACTTC
CASRRGGGPETQYF
>TRBJ2-1|TRBD2|few|TRBV6-1
TGTGCCAGCTGGGGCCCCAGCCCCGCGGGGGGCGGCAATGAGCAGTTCTTC
CASWGPSPAGGGNEQFF
>TRBJ2-5|NA|NA|TRBV27
TGTGCCAGCAGTCCAAGTGGGCTAGCCCAAGAGACCCAGTACTTC
CASSPSGLAQETQYF
>TRBJ2-3|NA|NA|TRBV10-2
TGCCCCAGCAGCGGAGGCCCAGAGACCCAGTATTTT
CPSSGGPETQYF